The rows below give T cell receptor beta chains drawn from one sample of a study of regulatory T cells in long-lasting Graves disease. Via MiXCR, TCRdb re-called the multiplex PCR reads, giving one row per CDR3 protein. This table has 350,000 to 400,000 distinct CDR3 sequences, about 17% appearing once. This sample was also put to use in a study of T cells in Graves' hyperthyroidism and ophthalmopathy.

The sequencing here drew on peripheral blood mononuclear cells (PBMCs), taken at new diagnosis, from a patient treated with antithyroid drugs. These receptors were collected from a woman aged 18-29 years with Graves disease. Each CDR3 is given with its conserved first and last residue. D genes are given only for firm matches. Only part of the rows carry a size: once, few, many, or a class if the clone is expanded.

d_call: TRBD2
j_call: TRBJ2-5
clone_size: many
v_call: TRBV11-2
cdr3_aa: CASSLRGGDQETQYF
cdr3_nt: TGTGCCAGCAGCTTACGCGGGGGGGACCAAGAGACCCAGTACTTC

d_call: -
j_call: TRBJ1-3
clone_size: -
v_call: TRBV5-1
cdr3_aa: CASSTTGNSGNTIYF
cdr3_nt: TGCGCCAGCAGCACGACAGGCAACTCTGGAAACACCATATATTTT

d_call: -
j_call: TRBJ2-7
clone_size: many
v_call: TRBV6-1
cdr3_aa: CASSTLGSLGDEQYF
cdr3_nt: TGTGCCAGCAGTACTCTCGGGAGCTTGGGCGACGAGCAGTACTTC

d_call: TRBD1
j_call: TRBJ2-3
clone_size: few
v_call: TRBV29-1
cdr3_aa: CSVGTGGTDTQYF
cdr3_nt: TGCAGCGTTGGGACAGGGGGTACAGATACGCAGTATTTT

d_call: -
j_call: TRBJ1-1
clone_size: many
v_call: TRBV25-1
cdr3_aa: CASSEPGVKTEAFF
cdr3_nt: TGTGCCAGCAGTGAACCGGGGGTCAAGACTGAAGCTTTCTTT

d_call: TRBD2
j_call: TRBJ2-2
clone_size: -
v_call: TRBV12-3/TRBV12-4
cdr3_aa: CASSAGTSGLLGELFF
cdr3_nt: TGTGCCAGCAGCGCGGGGACTAGCGGGCTTCTGGGGGAGCTGTTTTTT

d_call: -
j_call: TRBJ1-2
clone_size: many
v_call: TRBV30
cdr3_aa: CAFSGIYGYTF
cdr3_nt: TGTGCCTTTTCGGGGATCTATGGCTACACCTTC

d_call: -
j_call: TRBJ1-3
clone_size: many
v_call: TRBV7-8
cdr3_aa: CASSLGGSLGNTIYF
cdr3_nt: TGTGCCAGCAGCTTAGGGGGTAGTCTCGGAAACACCATATATTTT

d_call: -
j_call: TRBJ2-7
clone_size: -
v_call: TRBV12-3/TRBV12-4
cdr3_aa: CASSPHKGSYEQYF
cdr3_nt: TGTGCCAGCAGTCCGCACAAGGGGAGCTACGAGCAGTACTTC

d_call: -
j_call: TRBJ2-1
clone_size: -
v_call: TRBV24-1
cdr3_aa: CATEGGNEQFF
cdr3_nt: TGTGCCACCGAGGGGGGCAATGAGCAGTTCTTC

d_call: -
j_call: TRBJ2-7
clone_size: many
v_call: TRBV13
cdr3_aa: CASSLRGREHYEQYF
cdr3_nt: TGTGCCAGCAGCCTACGGGGGCGGGAACACTACGAGCAGTACTTC

d_call: TRBD2
j_call: TRBJ2-4
clone_size: -
v_call: TRBV5-1
cdr3_aa: CASSWVTSGGLRRAKNIQYF
cdr3_nt: TGCGCCAGCAGCTGGGTGACTAGCGGGGGCCTTCGTAGAGCCAAAAACATTCAGTACTTC

d_call: -
j_call: TRBJ2-3
clone_size: -
v_call: TRBV5-1
cdr3_aa: CASSAGMRDSKTDTQYF
cdr3_nt: TGCGCCAGCAGCGCAGGGATGCGGGACAGCAAAACAGATACGCAGTATTTT

d_call: -
j_call: TRBJ1-5
clone_size: -
v_call: TRBV29-1
cdr3_aa: CSVGEQGQPQHF
cdr3_nt: TGCAGCGTTGGTGAACAGGGCCAGCCCCAGCATTTT

d_call: -
j_call: TRBJ1-2
clone_size: few
v_call: TRBV20-1
cdr3_aa: CSAPDGQTYGYTF
cdr3_nt: TGCAGTGCGCCTGACGGCCAGACCTATGGCTACACCTTC

d_call: -
j_call: TRBJ2-7
clone_size: once
v_call: TRBV28
cdr3_aa: CASRFGQTYEQYF
cdr3_nt: TGTGCCAGCAGATTCGGACAGACCTACGAGCAGTACTTC

d_call: TRBD2
j_call: TRBJ2-3
clone_size: -
v_call: TRBV19
cdr3_aa: CASLLAGSDTQYF
cdr3_nt: TGTGCCAGCCTCCTAGCGGGAAGTGATACGCAGTATTTT

d_call: -
j_call: TRBJ2-1
clone_size: -
v_call: TRBV19
cdr3_aa: CASKLVGVNEQFF
cdr3_nt: TGTGCCAGTAAACTCGTAGGGGTCAATGAGCAGTTCTTC

d_call: TRBD1
j_call: TRBJ1-2
clone_size: many
v_call: TRBV28
cdr3_aa: CASRDRGRLGYTF
cdr3_nt: TGTGCCAGCAGGGACAGGGGGCGCCTTGGCTACACCTTC

d_call: -
j_call: TRBJ1-1
clone_size: many
v_call: TRBV30
cdr3_aa: CAWSVPRETFF
cdr3_nt: TGTGCCTGGAGTGTACCCCGTGAGACTTTCTTT

d_call: -
j_call: TRBJ1-3
clone_size: -
v_call: TRBV24-1
cdr3_aa: CATSDPGQFGNF
cdr3_nt: TGTGCCACCAGTGACCCCGGACAGTTCGGGAATTTT

d_call: TRBD2
j_call: TRBJ2-3
clone_size: many
v_call: TRBV11-2
cdr3_aa: CASSLDAGGWTDTQYF
cdr3_nt: TGTGCCAGCAGCTTAGACGCGGGGGGCTGGACAGATACGCAGTATTTT

d_call: -
j_call: TRBJ2-2
clone_size: -
v_call: TRBV19
cdr3_aa: CASGLPGGNTGELFF
cdr3_nt: TGTGCCAGTGGCCTCCCCGGAGGAAACACCGGGGAGCTGTTTTTT

d_call: -
j_call: TRBJ1-3
clone_size: few
v_call: TRBV19
cdr3_aa: CASSGSFGNTIYF
cdr3_nt: TGTGCCAGTAGTGGCAGTTTTGGAAACACCATATATTTT

d_call: TRBD1
j_call: TRBJ1-6
clone_size: few
v_call: TRBV6-1
cdr3_aa: CASKFGTGEYSPLHF
cdr3_nt: TGTGCCAGCAAATTCGGGACAGGGGAGTATTCACCCCTCCACTTT

d_call: -
j_call: TRBJ2-1
clone_size: -
v_call: TRBV2
cdr3_aa: CASSLSGTHWVEQFF
cdr3_nt: TGTGCCAGCAGTTTGTCCGGGACTCACTGGGTGGAGCAGTTCTTC

d_call: -
j_call: TRBJ2-5
clone_size: -
v_call: TRBV7-6
cdr3_aa: CASSLMAGRGTQYF
cdr3_nt: TGTGCCAGCAGCTTAATGGCAGGGCGAGGGACCCAGTACTTC

d_call: TRBD2
j_call: TRBJ2-2
clone_size: few
v_call: TRBV6-1
cdr3_aa: CASTLPGTSGRVPGELFF
cdr3_nt: TGTGCCAGCACATTACCCGGGACTAGCGGGAGGGTTCCCGGGGAGCTGTTTTTT

d_call: -
j_call: TRBJ2-1
clone_size: few
v_call: TRBV12-3/TRBV12-4
cdr3_aa: CASSLKDGTNEQFF
cdr3_nt: TGTGCCAGCAGTTTGAAGGACGGAACTAATGAGCAGTTCTTC

d_call: TRBD2
j_call: TRBJ2-1
clone_size: -
v_call: TRBV20-1
cdr3_aa: CSAEVGTSGSNEQFF
cdr3_nt: TGCAGTGCTGAGGTTGGGACTAGCGGGAGCAATGAGCAGTTCTTC

d_call: -
j_call: TRBJ2-5
clone_size: many
v_call: TRBV11-2
cdr3_aa: CASSFGFGETQYF
cdr3_nt: TGTGCCAGCAGCTTCGGGTTCGGGGAGACCCAGTACTTC

d_call: -
j_call: TRBJ1-4
clone_size: -
v_call: TRBV28
cdr3_aa: CASTLQGRANEKLFF
cdr3_nt: TGTGCCAGCACCCTCCAGGGGAGGGCTAATGAAAAACTGTTTTTT

d_call: -
j_call: TRBJ2-1
clone_size: many
v_call: TRBV6-1
cdr3_aa: CASSPRSADVYYNEQFF
cdr3_nt: TGTGCCAGCAGTCCTCGCTCGGCGGACGTGTACTACAATGAGCAGTTCTTC

d_call: -
j_call: TRBJ2-3
clone_size: many
v_call: TRBV5-1
cdr3_aa: CASSLAAATDTQYF
cdr3_nt: TGCGCCAGCAGCTTGGCAGCGGCCACAGATACGCAGTATTTT

d_call: -
j_call: TRBJ2-5
clone_size: many
v_call: TRBV2
cdr3_aa: CASSRDIPETQYF
cdr3_nt: TGTGCCAGCAGTCGGGACATCCCAGAGACCCAGTACTTC

d_call: -
j_call: TRBJ1-6
clone_size: many
v_call: TRBV2
cdr3_aa: CASRGSGQRGYNSPLHF
cdr3_nt: TGTGCCAGCAGAGGATCCGGACAGCGAGGTTATAATTCACCCCTCCACTTT

d_call: TRBD2
j_call: TRBJ2-5
clone_size: many
v_call: TRBV5-1
cdr3_aa: CASAGTSGGETQYF
cdr3_nt: TGCGCCAGCGCCGGGACTAGCGGGGGGGAGACCCAGTACTTC

d_call: TRBD2
j_call: TRBJ2-3
clone_size: many
v_call: TRBV11-2
cdr3_aa: CASSALAGGPDTQYF
cdr3_nt: TGTGCCAGCAGCGCCCTAGCGGGGGGGCCTGATACGCAGTATTTT

d_call: -
j_call: TRBJ2-5
clone_size: many
v_call: TRBV28
cdr3_aa: CASSLVQGGETQYF
cdr3_nt: TGTGCCAGCAGTTTAGTTCAGGGAGGCGAGACCCAGTACTTC

d_call: -
j_call: TRBJ2-7
clone_size: -
v_call: TRBV7-9
cdr3_aa: CASSPRTETPPYEQYF
cdr3_nt: TGTGCCAGCAGCCCACGGACAGAGACTCCACCCTACGAGCAGTACTTC

d_call: -
j_call: TRBJ1-1
clone_size: -
v_call: TRBV20-1
cdr3_aa: CSANGNTEAFF
cdr3_nt: TGCAGTGCTAACGGAAACACTGAAGCTTTCTTT

d_call: TRBD1
j_call: TRBJ2-6
clone_size: many
v_call: TRBV18
cdr3_aa: CASSPGQGFSGANVLTF
cdr3_nt: TGTGCCAGCTCTCCGGGACAGGGCTTCTCTGGGGCCAACGTCCTGACTTTC